The 21 T cell receptor beta chains presented below share a single source sample, sequenced in a study of T cell repertoires in cytomegalovirus infection. Their cognate antigens are unknown. TCRdb ran MiXCR on the reads and lists one entry per CDR3 protein. The table shows some 99,000 distinct CDR3 sequences, with around 29% occurring only once. The material sequenced was CD8+ T cells from cultured PBMCs, taken from culture after CMV antigen stimulation. These receptors came from a human donor in good health (CMV status not recorded). Some clones in this sample may be carry-over from other donors' samples.

The chain uses TRBV7-4 and TRBJ2-1, with D perhaps given as TRBD1 or TRBD2 (5 bases each). CDR3 length: 13 residues. Germline values: CDR1 SGHVT, CDR2 SQSDAQ. Trimming took off 5 bases at V and 12 bases at J, with 17 bases between the two ends. The CDR3: CASSHGDHTGQFF. The CDR3 nucleotides are TGTGCCAGCAGCCATGGGGACCACACGGGGCAGTTCTTC. The complete variable domain, with remaining parts taken from reference TRBV7-4 and TRBJ2-1, reads GAGVSQSPRYKVAKRGRDVALRCDSISGHVTLYWYRQTLGQGSEVLTYSQSDAQRDKSGRPSGRFSAERPERSVSTLKIQRTEQGDSAVYLCASSHGDHTGQFFGPGTRLTVL.

The rearrangement joins TRBV7-9 to TRBJ2-7; D is perhaps TRBD1 (6 bases). V was clipped by 2 bases and J by 0 bases, with 11 bases between them. Germline V gives CDR1 SEHNR, CDR2 FQNEAQ (reference sequence). The CDR3 extends over 15 amino acids. Here the CDR3 reads CASSLTRGPSYEQYF. Here the CDR3 DNA reads TGTGCCAGCAGCTTAACCAGGGGACCCTCCTACGAGCAGTACTTC.

Only a few counts were recorded for this clonotype. The CDR3 DNA reads TGCGCCAGCAGCCCCAGCTGGGGGGGGGCGCCCGAGGTTACGCAGTATTTT. Its translation: CASSPSWGGAPEVTQYF. The chain carries TRBV4-1 and TRBJ2-3; possibly TRBD2 for D (7 bases). Germline V gene sequence: CDR1 MGHRA, CDR2 YSYEKL. V lost 4 bases and J lost 8, with 25 bases in between. The CDR3 sequence is 17 residues long.

The chain combines TRBV7-8 with TRBJ2-3; D might be TRBD1 (6 bases). The CDR3 runs to 16 residues. Germline V gene sequence: CDR1 SGHVS, CDR2 FQNEAQ. The germline V and J ends were trimmed by 6 bases and 4 bases, with 20 bases remaining between them. CDR3 nucleotides: TGTGCCAGCAGTTTTAGTCGTGGGGGCTCGGCAGATACGCAGTATTTT. It yields the protein CASSFSRGGSADTQYF. The full variable domain, in which reference TRBV7-8 and TRBJ2-3 provide the parts outside the CDR3, is GAGVSQSPRYKVAKRGQDVALRCDPISGHVSLFWYQQALGQGPEFLTYFQNEAQLDKSGLPSDRFFAERPEGSVSTLKIQRTQQEDSAVYLCASSFSRGGSADTQYFGPGTRLTVL.

J is TRBJ2-1 and V is TRBV5-5; D uncertain. CDR3 length: 11 amino acids. The V end was cut by 4 bases, the J end by 9 bases, with 8 bases between. Germline V CDR1 and CDR2: SGHKS, YYEKEE (reference sequence). The CDR3 sequence: CASSLKGEQFF. The CDR3, as DNA: TGTGCCAGCAGCCTTAAGGGTGAGCAGTTCTTC.

The gene calls are TRBV5-6 and TRBJ1-1; no reliable D call. The germline V gene has CDR1 SGHDT and CDR2 YYEEEE. This CDR3 has 13 amino acids. V lost 4 bases and J lost 11, with 18 bases in between. The chain's CDR3 is CASSPDQASFAFF. In DNA, the CDR3 is TGTGCCAGCAGCCCCGACCAGGCGTCCTTCGCTTTCTTT.

The table lists this clonotype with a few counts. The V gene is TRBV27, the J gene TRBJ2-7, with D perhaps TRBD2 (6 bases). CDR3 size: 15 residues. With 4 bases removed from V and 3 bases from J, the gap between germline ends came to 16 bases. Germline V gives CDR1 MNHEY, CDR2 SMNVEV (reference sequence). The CDR3 sequence is CASSSGGEGYYEQYF. DNA of the CDR3: TGTGCCAGCAGTTCCGGGGGAGAGGGGTACTACGAGCAGTACTTC.

This sequence joins TRBV6-6 and TRBJ1-1; D uncertain. The V and J ends lost 1 base and 4 bases respectively, with 4 bases between them. The CDR3 extends over 12 amino acids. CDR1 and CDR2 from the germline V gene are MNHNY and SVGAGI (reference sequence). The CDR3: CASSYLTTEAFF. In DNA, the CDR3 is TGTGCCAGCAGTTACTTAACCACTGAAGCTTTCTTT.

The chain joins TRBV20-1 to TRBJ1-6; D may be TRBD1 (6 bases). This CDR3 has 16 amino acids. Germline CDR1 and CDR2: DFQATT and SNEGSKA (reference sequence). V lost 0 bases to trimming and J lost 8 bases, with 17 bases between them. This CDR3 is CSAREYRARDYSPLHF. DNA for the CDR3: TGCAGTGCTAGAGAATACAGGGCGAGGGATTATTCACCCCTCCACTTT.

J is TRBJ2-7 and V is TRBV7-9; 8 bases are shared with TRBD2. The CDR3 consists of 15 residues. After removal of 5 bases from V and 3 bases from J, the junction contained 9 bases not matched to a gene. Germline CDR1 and CDR2: SEHNR and FQNEAQ (reference sequence). CDR3 sequence reads: CASSPRGGLVYEQYF. CDR3 bases: TGTGCCAGCAGCCCCCGTGGGGGACTAGTCTACGAGCAGTACTTC.

Many counts were recorded for this clonotype. The chain has TRBV7-9 and TRBJ2-7; TRBD2 might be the D (6 bases). The CDR3 totals 15 residues. The germline V gene encodes CDR1 SEHNR and CDR2 FQNEAQ (reference sequence). The V end lost 4 bases, the J end lost 6 bases, and 19 bases lay between the germline ends. The CDR3 bases are TGTGCCAGCAGCTCCGGAGGAGTGCCCGGGGGCGAGCAGTACTTC. Protein product: CASSSGGVPGGEQYF.

This clonotype was observed a few times. The J gene is TRBJ2-7, the V gene TRBV6-5, with TRBD2 matching over 9 bases. This CDR3 has 16 residues. Per the germline V gene, CDR1 is MNHEY and CDR2 is SVGAGI. J lost 0 bases, V lost 4 bases, and 7 bases had no gene match. CDR3 residues: CASSSISGGASYEQYF. The CDR3 DNA reads TGTGCCAGCAGTTCCATTAGCGGGGGCGCCTCCTACGAGCAGTACTTC.

The chain joins TRBV4-1 to TRBJ1-5, with D unresolved. Germline CDR1 is MGHRA and CDR2 is YSYEKL. The germline V and J ends were trimmed by 8 bases and 3 bases, with 11 bases remaining between them. The CDR3 runs 13 residues. CDR3 nucleotide sequence: TGCGCCAGCGCGCTAAATTACAATCAGCCCCAGCATTTT. This codes for CASALNYNQPQHF.

The rearrangement joins TRBV12-3 or TRBV12-4 to TRBJ2-7; D may be TRBD2 (6 bases). Trimming cost V 3 bases and J 9 bases, with 9 bases left between them. The CDR3 sequence is 11 residues long. The CDR3 DNA follows: TGTGCCAGCAGTTTCGGTAGCGGGCAGTACTTC. Encoded protein: CASSFGSGQYF.

This clonotype was detected many times. V usage is TRBV29-1 and J usage is TRBJ1-2; D is ambiguous. The CDR3 is 11 amino acids. Trimming took 5 bases from V and 6 from J, leaving 10 bases between them. CDR1 and CDR2 from the germline V gene are SQVTM and ANQGSEA. Here the CDR3 DNA reads TGCAGCGTTCTAGTACTGGATGGCTACACCTTC. This sequence encodes CSVLVLDGYTF.

This clonotype was found a few times. The chain combines TRBV29-1 with TRBJ2-1; possibly TRBD2 for D (5 bases). V was pared by 4 bases and J by 3 bases, with 19 bases between. This CDR3 contains 16 residues. Germline V gene lookup returns CDR1 SQVTM and CDR2 ANQGSEA. The CDR3 region has the DNA TGCAGCGTTGCCCCCTCCGCCCTAGCCTTCTACAATGAGCAGTTCTTC. Protein: CSVAPSALAFYNEQFF.

The chain recombines TRBV27 with TRBJ2-7; TRBD2 is a possible D gene (6 bases). The CDR3 covers 15 residues. Trimming took 5 bases from V and 6 from J, leaving 20 bases between them. Germline CDR1 and CDR2: MNHEY and SMNVEV (reference sequence). CDR3: CASSKEAGRLLEQYF. The DNA of the CDR3 is TGTGCCAGCAGTAAGGAGGCAGGGAGGCTTCTCGAGCAGTACTTC.

The chain couples TRBV27 to TRBJ1-3; no firm D call. The CDR3 has 15 residues. Germline V gene sequence: CDR1 MNHEY, CDR2 SMNVEV (reference sequence). Trimming removed 4 bases at V and 0 bases at J, with 10 bases between. The DNA of the CDR3 is TGTGCCAGCAGTTCCAGGCCCATCTCTGGAAACACCATATATTTT. This sequence encodes CASSSRPISGNTIYF.

This sequence joins TRBV29-1 and TRBJ2-5; 7 nucleotides match TRBD2. This CDR3 contains 15 residues. Germline values: CDR1 SQVTM, CDR2 ANQGSEA. The V gene end was trimmed by 2 bases and the J gene end by 5 bases; junction bases not matched to a gene: 11. This CDR3 is CSVERRGTRSETQYF. As DNA, the CDR3 is TGCAGCGTTGAAAGGCGGGGGACCCGGTCGGAGACCCAGTACTTC.

The V and J genes are TRBV5-4 and TRBJ1-1, with D possibly TRBD1 on 6 matching bases. Deletions cut 4 bases from V and 5 bases from J, with 15 bases between. The CDR3 spans 14 residues. From germline, CDR1 is SGHNT and CDR2 YYREEE (reference sequence). The CDR3 DNA is TGTGCCAGCAGCCTCGACAGGCGGGGGACTGAAGCTTTCTTT. Its protein product is CASSLDRRGTEAFF.

The chain recombines TRBV12-3 or TRBV12-4 with TRBJ1-2, with a tentative D call TRBD1 (5 bases). Trimming stripped 4 bases from V and 8 bases from J, with 8 bases between. The CDR3 has 11 amino acids. CDR3 in DNA: TGTGCCAGCAGTTGGGGGACGGGCTACACCTTC. Protein product: CASSWGTGYTF.